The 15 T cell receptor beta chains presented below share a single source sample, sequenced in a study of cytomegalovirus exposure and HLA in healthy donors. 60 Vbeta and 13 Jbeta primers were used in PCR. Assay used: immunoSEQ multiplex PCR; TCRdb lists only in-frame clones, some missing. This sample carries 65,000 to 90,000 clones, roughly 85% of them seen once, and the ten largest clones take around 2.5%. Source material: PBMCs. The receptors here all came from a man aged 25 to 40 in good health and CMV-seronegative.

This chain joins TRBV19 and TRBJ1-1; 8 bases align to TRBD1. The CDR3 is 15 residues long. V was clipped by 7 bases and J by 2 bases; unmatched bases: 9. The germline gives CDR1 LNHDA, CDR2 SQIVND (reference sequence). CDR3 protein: CASTYLQGGNTEAFF. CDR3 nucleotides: TGTGCCAGTACCTATCTACAGGGGGGTAACACTGAAGCTTTCTTT.

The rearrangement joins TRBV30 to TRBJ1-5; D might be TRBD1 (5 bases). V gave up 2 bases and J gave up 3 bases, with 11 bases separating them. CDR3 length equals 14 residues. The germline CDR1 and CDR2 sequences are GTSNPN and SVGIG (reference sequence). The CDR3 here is CAWSLDSYNQPQHF. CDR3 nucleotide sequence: TGTGCCTGGAGTTTAGACAGCTACAATCAGCCCCAGCATTTT.

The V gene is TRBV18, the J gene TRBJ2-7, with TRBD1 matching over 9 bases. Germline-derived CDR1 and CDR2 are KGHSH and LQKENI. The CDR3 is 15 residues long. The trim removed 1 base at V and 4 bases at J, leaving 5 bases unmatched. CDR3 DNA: TGTGCCAGCTCACCACTCGGGACAGGGAGTTACGAGCAGTACTTC. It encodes CASSPLGTGSYEQYF.

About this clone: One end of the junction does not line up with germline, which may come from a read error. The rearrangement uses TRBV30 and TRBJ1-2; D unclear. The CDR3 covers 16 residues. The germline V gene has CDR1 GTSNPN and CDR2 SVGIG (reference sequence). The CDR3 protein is CAWSALGTYMNYGHTF. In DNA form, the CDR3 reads TGTGCCTGGAGTGCCTTAGGTACCTATATGAACTATGGCCACACCTTC. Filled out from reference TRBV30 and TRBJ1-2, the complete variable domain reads SQTIHQWPATLVQPVGSPLSLECTVEGTSNPNLYWYRQAAGRGLQLLFYSVGIGQISSEVPQNLSASRPQDRQFILSSKKLLLSDSGFYLCAWSALGTYMNYGHTFGSGTRLTVV.

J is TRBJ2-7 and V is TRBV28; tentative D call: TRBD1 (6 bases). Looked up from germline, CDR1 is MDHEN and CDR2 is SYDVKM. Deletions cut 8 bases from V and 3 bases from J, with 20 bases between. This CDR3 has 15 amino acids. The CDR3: CASGDPGHGGYEQYF. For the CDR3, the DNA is TGTGCCAGCGGGGACCCGGGACACGGAGGCTACGAGCAGTACTTC.

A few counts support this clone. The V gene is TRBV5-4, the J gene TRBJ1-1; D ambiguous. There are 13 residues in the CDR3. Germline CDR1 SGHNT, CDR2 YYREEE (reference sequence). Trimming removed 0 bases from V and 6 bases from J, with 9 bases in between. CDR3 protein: CASSLGGIAEAFF. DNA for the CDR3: TGTGCCAGCAGCTTGGGAGGTATCGCTGAAGCTTTCTTT. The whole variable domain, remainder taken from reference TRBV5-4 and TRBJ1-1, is ETGVTQSPTHLIKTRGQQVTLRCSSQSGHNTVSWYQQALGQGPQFIFQYYREEENGRGNFPPRFSGLQFPNYSSELNVNALELDDSALYLCASSLGGIAEAFFGQGTRLTVV.

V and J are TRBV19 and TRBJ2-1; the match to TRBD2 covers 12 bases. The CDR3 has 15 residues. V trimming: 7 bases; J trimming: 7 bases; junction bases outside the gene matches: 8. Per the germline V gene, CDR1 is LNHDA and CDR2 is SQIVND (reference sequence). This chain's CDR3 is CASNRLAGVINEQFF. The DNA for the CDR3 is TGTGCCAGTAATCGACTAGCGGGGGTTATAAATGAGCAGTTCTTC. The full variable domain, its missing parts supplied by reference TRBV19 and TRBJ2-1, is DGGITQSPKYLFRKEGQNVTLSCEQNLNHDAMYWYRQDPGQGLRLIYYSQIVNDFQKGDIAEGYSVSREKKESFPLTVTSAQKNPTAFYLCASNRLAGVINEQFFGPGTRLTVL.

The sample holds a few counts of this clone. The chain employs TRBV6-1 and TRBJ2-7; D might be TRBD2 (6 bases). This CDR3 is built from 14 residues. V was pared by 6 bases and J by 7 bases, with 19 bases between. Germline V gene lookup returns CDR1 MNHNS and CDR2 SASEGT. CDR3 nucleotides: TGTGCCAGCAGCTACGGAGGGGACCCGAGGGAGCAGTACTTC. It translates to CASSYGGDPREQYF.

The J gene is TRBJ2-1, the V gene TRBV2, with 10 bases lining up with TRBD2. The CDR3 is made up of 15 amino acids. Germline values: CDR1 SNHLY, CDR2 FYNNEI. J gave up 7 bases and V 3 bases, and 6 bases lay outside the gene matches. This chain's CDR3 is CASSEWSGGGNEQFF. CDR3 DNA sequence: TGTGCCAGCAGTGAGTGGAGCGGGGGGGGGAATGAGCAGTTCTTC.

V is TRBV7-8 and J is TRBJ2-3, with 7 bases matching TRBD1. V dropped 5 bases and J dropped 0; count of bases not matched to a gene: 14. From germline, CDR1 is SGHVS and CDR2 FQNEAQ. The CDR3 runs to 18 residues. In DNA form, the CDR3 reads TGTGCCAGCAGCATAAGTAGCCGGACAGGCCTTAGCACAGATACGCAGTATTTT. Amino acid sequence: CASSISSRTGLSTDTQYF.

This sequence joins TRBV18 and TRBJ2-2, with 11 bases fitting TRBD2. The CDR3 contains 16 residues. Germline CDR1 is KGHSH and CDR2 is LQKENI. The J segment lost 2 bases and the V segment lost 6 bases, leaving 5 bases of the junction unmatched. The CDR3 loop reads CASSDSGRANTGELFF. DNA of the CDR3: TGTGCCAGCTCGGATAGCGGGAGGGCCAACACCGGGGAGCTGTTTTTT.

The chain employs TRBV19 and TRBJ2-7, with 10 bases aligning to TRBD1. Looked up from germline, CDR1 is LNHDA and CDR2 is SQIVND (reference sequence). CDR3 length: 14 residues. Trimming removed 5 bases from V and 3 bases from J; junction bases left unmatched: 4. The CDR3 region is CASSFRDRGYEQYF. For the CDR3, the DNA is TGTGCCAGTAGTTTCCGGGACAGGGGCTACGAGCAGTACTTC.

The CDR3 bases are TGTGCCTGGAGTTGGGGGGTCCGGTTTAAACCGAACACTGAAGCTTTCTTT. Protein product: CAWSWGVRFKPNTEAFF. The chain has TRBV30 and TRBJ1-1; tentatively, D is TRBD1 (5 bases). Per the germline V gene, CDR1 is GTSNPN and CDR2 is SVGIG (reference sequence). Between the trimmed V and J ends, which lost 2 bases and 1 base, there was a span of 20 bases. The CDR3 sequence is 17 residues long.

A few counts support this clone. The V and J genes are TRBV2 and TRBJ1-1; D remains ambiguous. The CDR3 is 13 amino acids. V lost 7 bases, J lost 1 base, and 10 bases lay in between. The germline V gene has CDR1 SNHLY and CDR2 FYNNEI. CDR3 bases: TGTGCCAGCATGTTCGGGAGGAACACTGAAGCTTTCTTT. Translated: CASMFGRNTEAFF.

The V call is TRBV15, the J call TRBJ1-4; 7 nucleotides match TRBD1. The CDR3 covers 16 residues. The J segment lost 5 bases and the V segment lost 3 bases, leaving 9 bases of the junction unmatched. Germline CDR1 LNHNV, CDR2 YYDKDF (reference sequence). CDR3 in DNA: TGTGCCACCAGCAGTGGGACAGCAGTTCAAAATGAAAAACTGTTTTTT. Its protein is CATSSGTAVQNEKLFF.